This T cell receptor (beta chain) was captured by sequencing in a study of Graves' ophthalmopathy and Graves' hyperthyroidism. This clonotype was observed a single time. Researchers took RNA transcripts and amplified TCR beta CDR3 regions from them. RT-PCR with HTBI primers came first, then second-round multiplex PCR. One entry per CDR3 protein, called by TCRdb with MiXCR from the multiplex PCR reads. The sample holds over 150,000 distinct CDR3 sequences, roughly two fifths seen once. The germline gives CDR1 MNHNS, CDR2 SASEGT. The V and J ends lost 7 bases and 1 base, in that order; junction bases with no gene match: 10. The CDR3 runs to 16 residues.

The V gene is TRBV6-1, the J gene TRBJ2-7; 10 bases agree with TRBD1. The receptor was derived from a woman aged 40 to 50 with Graves' ophthalmopathy. The sample consisted of peripheral blood. CDR3 amino acids: CASTRDRGRPSYEQYF. The CDR3 DNA sequence: TGTGCCAGCACCCGGGACAGGGGACGGCCATCCTACGAGCAGTACTTC.